The subject of this entry is one TCR beta chain. This record belongs to a study of blood T cell repertoires in COVID-19. Study information: Sites in the United States, Italy and Spain provided acute and convalescent COVID-19 samples. Sample material is recorded as cDNA or gDNA derived from T cells, B-cell-depleted T cells, or PBMCs.

As processed by the authors: Estimated nucleated cell counts came from reference gene primer amplification. Sequenced by immunoSEQ multiplex PCR; TCRdb stores in-frame clones only, minus some. D and trimming come from the DNA, and the V and J calls and clone size come from that table. The sample includes around 280,000 clones, 85% to 90% of them seen just once. The CDR3 length is 18 residues. Per germline, CDR1 LNHNV and CDR2 YYDKDF (reference sequence). Trimming cost V 0 bases and J 6 bases; bases outside gene matches: 14. The sample taken for sequencing was peripheral blood. The TCR sequence derives from a woman aged 25 to 39 with COVID-19, enrolled during active disease. The V and J genes are TRBV15 and TRBJ2-5, with 9 bases aligning to TRBD1. The CDR3 reads CATSRDWGTGKATKTQYF. In DNA, the CDR3 is TGTGCCACCAGCAGAGATTGGGGGACAGGGAAAGCTACGAAGACCCAGTACTTC. Drawing the rest from reference TRBV15 and TRBJ2-5, the complete variable domain is DAMVIQNPRYQVTQFGKPVTLSCSQTLNHNVMYWYQQKSSQAPKLLFHYYDKDFNNEADTPDNFQSRRPNTSFCFLDIRSPGLGDTAMYLCATSRDWGTGKATKTQYFGPGTRLLVL.